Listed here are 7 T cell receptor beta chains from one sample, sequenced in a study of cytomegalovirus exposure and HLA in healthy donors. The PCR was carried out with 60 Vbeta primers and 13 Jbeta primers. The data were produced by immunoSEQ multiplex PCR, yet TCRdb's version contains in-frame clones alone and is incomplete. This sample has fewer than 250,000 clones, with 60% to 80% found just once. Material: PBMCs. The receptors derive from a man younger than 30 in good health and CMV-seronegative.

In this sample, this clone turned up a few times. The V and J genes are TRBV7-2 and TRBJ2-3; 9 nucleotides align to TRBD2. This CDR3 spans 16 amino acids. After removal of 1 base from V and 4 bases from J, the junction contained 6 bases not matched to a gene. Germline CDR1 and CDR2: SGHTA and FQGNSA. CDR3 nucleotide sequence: TGTGCCAGCAGCTTAGGAGCGGGGGGTTCTGCAGATACGCAGTATTTT. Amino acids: CASSLGAGGSADTQYF.

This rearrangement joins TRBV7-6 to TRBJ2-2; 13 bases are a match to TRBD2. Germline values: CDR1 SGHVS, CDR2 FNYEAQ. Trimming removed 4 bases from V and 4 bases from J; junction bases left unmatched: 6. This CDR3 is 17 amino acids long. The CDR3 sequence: CASSYGTSGEGTGELFF. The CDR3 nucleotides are TGTGCCAGCAGCTACGGGACTAGCGGGGAGGGCACCGGGGAGCTGTTTTTT.

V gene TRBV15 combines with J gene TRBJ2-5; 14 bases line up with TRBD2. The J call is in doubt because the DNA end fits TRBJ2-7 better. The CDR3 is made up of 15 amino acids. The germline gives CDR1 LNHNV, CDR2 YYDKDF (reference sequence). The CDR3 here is CATSPGTSGSYEQYF. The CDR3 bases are TGTGCCACCAGCCCCGGGACTAGCGGGAGTTACGAGCAGTACTTC.

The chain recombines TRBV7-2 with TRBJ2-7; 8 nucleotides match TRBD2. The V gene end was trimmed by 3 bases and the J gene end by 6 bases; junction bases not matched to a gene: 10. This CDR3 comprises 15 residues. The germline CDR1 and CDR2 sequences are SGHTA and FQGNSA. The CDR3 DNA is TGTGCCAGCAGCTTTTCCGGGGGGGCAGGGTCCGAGCAGTACTTC. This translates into CASSFSGGAGSEQYF. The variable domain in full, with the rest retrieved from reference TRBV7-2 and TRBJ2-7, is GAGVSQSPSNKVTEKGKDVELRCDPISGHTALYWYRQSLGQGLEFLIYFQGNSAPDKSGLPSDRFSAERTGGSVSTLTIQRTQQEDSAVYLCASSFSGGAGSEQYFGPGTRLTVT.

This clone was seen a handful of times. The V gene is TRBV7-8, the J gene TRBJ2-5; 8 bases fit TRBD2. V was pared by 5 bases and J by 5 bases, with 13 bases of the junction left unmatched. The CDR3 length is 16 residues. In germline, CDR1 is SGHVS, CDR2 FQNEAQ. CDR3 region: CASSQNTAGAGETQYF. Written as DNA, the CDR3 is TGTGCCAGCAGCCAAAATACAGCGGGAGCGGGTGAGACCCAGTACTTC. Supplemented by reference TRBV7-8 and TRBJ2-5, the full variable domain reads GAGVSQSPRYKVAKRGQDVALRCDPISGHVSLFWYQQALGQGPEFLTYFQNEAQLDKSGLPSDRFFAERPEGSVSTLKIQRTQQEDSAVYLCASSQNTAGAGETQYFGPGTRLLVL.

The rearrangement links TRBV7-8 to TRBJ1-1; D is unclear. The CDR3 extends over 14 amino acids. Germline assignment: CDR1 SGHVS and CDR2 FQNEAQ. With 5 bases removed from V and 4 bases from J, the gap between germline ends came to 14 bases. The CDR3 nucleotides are TGTGCCAGCAGCCGGAGGCAGGAGAGCACTGAAGCTTTCTTT. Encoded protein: CASSRRQESTEAFF.

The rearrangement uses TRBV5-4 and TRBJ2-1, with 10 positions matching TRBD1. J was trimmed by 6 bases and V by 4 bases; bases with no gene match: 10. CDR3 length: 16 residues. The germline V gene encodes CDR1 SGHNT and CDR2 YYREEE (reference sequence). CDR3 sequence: CASSPSGQGLVNEQFF. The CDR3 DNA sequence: TGTGCCAGCAGCCCATCGGGACAGGGGTTGGTCAATGAGCAGTTCTTC.